These 24 T cell receptor beta chains originate from one sample sequenced in a study of blood T cell repertoires in COVID-19. Assay: immunoSEQ multiplex PCR; the TCRdb copy retains only in-frame clones and omits some. The profile shows 170,000 or so clones, around 84% of them singletons. Specimen: peripheral blood. The source is a man aged 40-49 years with active or convalescent COVID-19.

This clone was found once. The rearrangement links TRBV5-8 to TRBJ2-3; 9 nucleotides agree with TRBD2. The CDR3 spans 16 residues. CDR1 is SGHTS, CDR2 YDEGEE, per germline. Trimming removed 0 bases from V and 2 bases from J; junction bases left unmatched: 4. CDR3 sequence reads: CASSLVLAGFTDTQYF. The DNA of the CDR3 is TGTGCCAGCAGCTTGGTCCTAGCGGGGTTCACAGATACGCAGTATTTT.

The chain recombines TRBV11-3 with TRBJ2-7, with unresolved D. CDR1 SGHNT and CDR2 YENEEA come from the germline V gene. Between the trimmed V and J ends, which lost 3 bases and 1 base, there was a span of 13 bases. The CDR3 has 15 residues. The CDR3 protein is CASSFYDSNSYEQYF. The CDR3 DNA is TGTGCCAGCAGCTTCTATGACTCCAATTCCTACGAGCAGTACTTC.

The rearrangement uses TRBV24-1 and TRBJ2-1; 9 bases align to TRBD2. The CDR3 is 16 residues long. Per the germline V gene, CDR1 is KGHDR and CDR2 is SFDVKD. The junction had 7 bases not matched to a gene; V was cut back by 1 base and J by 7 bases. CDR3 coding DNA: TGTGCCACCAGTGATTTCGGCGGGGGGGCGCGGAATGAGCAGTTCTTC. Residues: CATSDFGGGARNEQFF.

The CDR3 DNA sequence: TGTGCCAGCAGCTCGTACAGGGTGAGGTTAACTAATGAAAAACTGTTTTTT. Translation: CASSSYRVRLTNEKLFF. This chain connects TRBV5-6 to TRBJ1-4; D is perhaps TRBD1 (6 bases). With 3 bases removed from V and 1 base from J, the gap between germline ends came to 16 bases. CDR1 and CDR2 (germline): SGHDT, YYEEEE. The CDR3 consists of 17 residues.

J is TRBJ2-3 and V is TRBV2, with TRBD2 matching 7 bases. Per germline, CDR1 SNHLY and CDR2 FYNNEI. V shed 6 bases and J 2 bases; nucleotides not matched to a gene: 8. The CDR3 has 15 residues. The CDR3 bases are TGTGCCAGCAGCGGGCAAGCGGGGTTCACAGATACGCAGTATTTT. It translates to CASSGQAGFTDTQYF.

The chain employs TRBV12-3 or TRBV12-4 and TRBJ1-4; no clear D. The V gene lost 2 bases and the J gene lost 4 bases, with 2 bases spanning the gap. The CDR3 extends over 12 amino acids. CDR3 coding DNA: TGTGCCAGCAGTTTACGTAATGAAAAACTGTTTTTT. Translating it yields CASSLRNEKLFF.

The V gene is TRBV7-2, the J gene TRBJ2-5; D gene unclear. V was cut by 3 bases and J by 0 bases, with 11 bases left in between. The germline V gene encodes CDR1 SGHTA and CDR2 FQGNSA. CDR3 size: 15 residues. CDR3 nucleotides: TGTGCCAGCAGCTTCGATCGGTTCGACCAAGAGACCCAGTACTTC. It specifies CASSFDRFDQETQYF.

The V gene is TRBV6-5, the J gene TRBJ2-5; TRBD1 aligns across 10 bases. The ends lost 4 bases at V and 0 bases at J; junction bases unmatched: 2. Germline-derived CDR1 and CDR2 are MNHEY and SVGAGI. There are 15 residues in the CDR3. CDR3 loop: CASSWDRGHQETQYF. CDR3 nucleotides: TGTGCCAGCAGTTGGGACAGGGGCCACCAAGAGACCCAGTACTTC.

The J gene is TRBJ2-5, the V gene TRBV3-1 (or the pseudogene TRBV3-2); D remains unclear. This CDR3 has 13 residues. Germline CDR1 reads LGHDT; CDR2 reads YNNKEL (reference sequence). Trimming pared 1 base from V and 3 bases from J, leaving 6 bases between. The CDR3 region has the DNA TGTGCCAGCAGCCAAGGGCAGGAAGAGACCCAGTACTTC. Amino acid sequence: CASSQGQEETQYF.

V and J are TRBV27 and TRBJ1-5; 8 nucleotides match TRBD1. CDR3 length equals 15 residues. Germline CDR1 reads MNHEY; CDR2 reads SMNVEV (reference sequence). The V segment lost 6 bases and the J segment 7 bases; nucleotides outside the gene matches: 11. In nucleotides, the CDR3 is TGTGCCAGCAGGCGGACAGGGTTTGAGCCCCAGCCCCAGCATTTT. It yields the protein CASRRTGFEPQPQHF.

The chain is built from TRBV6-5 and TRBJ2-3; D might be TRBD2 (6 bases). Per germline, CDR1 MNHEY and CDR2 SVGAGI. CDR3 length equals 15 residues. V lost 4 bases to trimming and J lost 0 bases, with 11 bases between them. CDR3 in amino acids: CASSSKLASTDTQYF. In nucleotides, the CDR3 is TGTGCCAGCAGTTCAAAACTAGCAAGCACAGATACGCAGTATTTT.

The rearrangement links TRBV15 to TRBJ1-6; the match to TRBD1 covers 8 bases. The CDR3 spans 16 residues. V lost 1 base and J lost 7; bases outside the gene matches: 6. Germline values: CDR1 LNHNV, CDR2 YYDKDF (reference sequence). The CDR3 is CATSRGPGQGNSPLHF. Here the CDR3 DNA reads TGTGCCACCAGCAGAGGCCCCGGACAGGGCAATTCACCCCTCCACTTT.

The chain combines TRBV7-6 with TRBJ1-3; D remains ambiguous. V lost 0 bases and J lost 2, with 5 bases in between. The CDR3 spans 14 residues. The germline V gene has CDR1 SGHVS and CDR2 FNYEAQ. The CDR3 nucleotides are TGTGCCAGCAGCTTAGCCACGGCTGGAAACACCATATATTTT. Its translation is CASSLATAGNTIYF.

This clone has more than one count but fewer than ten. The chain recombines TRBV5-1 with TRBJ1-1, with TRBD1 as a possible D gene (5 bases). The germline V gene has CDR1 SGHRS and CDR2 YFSETQ. The CDR3 contains 14 residues. The germline V and J ends were trimmed by 4 bases and 1 base, with 11 bases remaining between them. CDR3 residues: CASSASTGNTEAFF. The DNA for the CDR3 is TGCGCCAGCAGCGCGTCAACAGGGAACACTGAAGCTTTCTTT.

The chain employs TRBV27 and TRBJ1-2; 8 bases map to TRBD1. The V segment lost 3 bases and the J segment 6 bases; nucleotides outside the gene matches: 3. The V gene's germline CDR1 is MNHEY and CDR2 SMNVEV (reference sequence). The CDR3 length is 13 residues. The CDR3 DNA is TGTGCCAGCAGTTTGCAGGGGGCACATGGCTACACCTTC. It is translated as CASSLQGAHGYTF.

The sample holds a few counts of this clone. This chain uses TRBV4-2 with TRBJ1-2; 7 positions match TRBD1. Germline V gene lookup returns CDR1 LGHNA and CDR2 YNFKEQ. V dropped 4 bases and J dropped 10; count of bases not matched to a gene: 6. The length of the CDR3 is 12 residues. CDR3: CASSRRDSSYTF. The CDR3 DNA sequence: TGTGCCAGCAGCCGCAGGGACAGTTCCTACACCTTC.

The chain employs TRBV9 and TRBJ1-4, with D possibly TRBD1 on 6 matching bases. The germline V gene encodes CDR1 SGDLS and CDR2 YYNGEE. The CDR3 runs to 15 residues. V was shortened by 5 bases and J by 4 bases, with 15 bases between the two germline ends. The CDR3 bases are TGTGCCAGCAGTCCTACAGGGTCAATTAATGAAAAACTGTTTTTT. Protein product: CASSPTGSINEKLFF.

CDR3 residues: CAWSVLHLGEWPPATEAFF. The CDR3 DNA sequence: TGTGCCTGGAGTGTACTCCACCTCGGGGAATGGCCCCCGGCGACTGAAGCTTTCTTT. The J gene is TRBJ1-1, the V gene TRBV30, with unresolved D. CDR1 is GTSNPN, CDR2 SVGIG, per germline (reference sequence). Trimming shortened V by 0 bases and J by 5 bases, and 28 bases separated the two germline ends. This CDR3 region has 19 residues.

V usage is TRBV11-2 and J usage is TRBJ2-1; D gene unclear. Between the trimmed V and J ends, which lost 7 bases and 6 bases, there was a span of 16 bases. Germline V CDR1 and CDR2: SGHAT, FQNNGV. CDR3 size: 14 residues. The CDR3 reads CASTITSGGNEQFF. For the CDR3, the DNA is TGTGCCAGCACCATCACGTCCGGCGGCAATGAGCAGTTCTTC. The full variable domain, its missing parts supplied by reference TRBV11-2 and TRBJ2-1, is EAGVAQSPRYKIIEKRQSVAFWCNPISGHATLYWYQQILGQGPKLLIQFQNNGVVDDSQLPKDRFSAERLKGVDSTLKIQPAKLEDSAVYLCASTITSGGNEQFFGPGTRLTVL.

V is TRBV30 and J is TRBJ2-3, with a tentative D call TRBD2 (6 bases). The CDR3 extends over 17 amino acids. Germline V gene sequence: CDR1 GTSNPN, CDR2 SVGIG (reference sequence). Deletions cut 7 bases from V and 2 bases from J, with 25 bases between. This CDR3 is CASIPPAGTKTTDTQYF. The CDR3 bases are TGTGCCTCTATACCACCCGCGGGAACTAAAACCACAGATACGCAGTATTTT.

The rearrangement uses TRBV5-1 and TRBJ2-6; D is unclear. The CDR3 spans 15 residues. Trimming removed 4 bases from V and 0 bases from J, with 8 bases in between. In germline, CDR1 is SGHRS, CDR2 YFSETQ. The CDR3 coding sequence is TGCGCCAGCAGCCAAGACACCTCTGGGGCCAACGTCCTGACTTTC. It encodes CASSQDTSGANVLTF.

The chain employs TRBV5-5 and TRBJ2-5; 7 bases line up with TRBD1. The V gene end was trimmed by 3 bases and the J gene end by 2 bases; junction bases not matched to a gene: 10. CDR1 is SGHKS, CDR2 YYEKEE, per germline (reference sequence). The CDR3 is 16 residues long. The CDR3 nucleotides are TGTGCCAGCAGCTGGGGTAGCACAGGGGAACAAGAGACCCAGTACTTC. Its protein product is CASSWGSTGEQETQYF. Supplemented by reference TRBV5-5 and TRBJ2-5, the full variable domain reads DAGVTQSPTHLIKTRGQQVTLRCSPISGHKSVSWYQQVLGQGPQFIFQYYEKEERGRGNFPDRFSARQFPNYSSELNVNALLLGDSALYLCASSWGSTGEQETQYFGPGTRLLVL.

Here the CDR3 DNA reads TGTGCCAGCAGCCTCGACAGGGTCGGTGGCTACACCTTC. Its protein product is CASSLDRVGGYTF. This chain links TRBV28 with TRBJ1-2; TRBD1 aligns across 7 bases. V was clipped by 6 bases and J by 7 bases; unmatched bases: 8. The CDR3 is 13 residues long. Germline V CDR1 and CDR2: MDHEN, SYDVKM.

V and J are TRBV6-2 or TRBV6-3 and TRBJ2-3, with 7 bases matching TRBD1. J was trimmed by 4 bases and V by 5 bases; bases with no gene match: 3. From germline, CDR1 is MNHEY and CDR2 SVGEGT. This CDR3 has 13 amino acids. CDR3 coding DNA: TGTGCCAGCAGTGACAGGGTTGCAGATACGCAGTATTTT. Protein product: CASSDRVADTQYF.